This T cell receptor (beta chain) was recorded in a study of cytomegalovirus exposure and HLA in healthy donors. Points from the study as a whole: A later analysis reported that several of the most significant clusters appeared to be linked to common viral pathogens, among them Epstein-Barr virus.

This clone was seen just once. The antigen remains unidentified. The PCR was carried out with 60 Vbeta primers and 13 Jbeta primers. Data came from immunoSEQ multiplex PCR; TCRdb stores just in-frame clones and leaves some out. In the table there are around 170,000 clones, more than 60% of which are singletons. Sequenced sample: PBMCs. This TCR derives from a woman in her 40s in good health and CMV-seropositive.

The CDR3 DNA follows: TGTGCCAGCAGTCCCCTTGGTAGCGGGGGAGCCGCGAACACCGGGGAGCTGTTTTTT. This codes for CASSPLGSGGAANTGELFF. The chain carries TRBV27 and TRBJ2-2; 9 nucleotides line up with TRBD2. The trim removed 5 bases at V and 0 bases at J, leaving 13 bases unmatched. The CDR3 runs to 19 residues. Germline V gene sequence: CDR1 MNHEY, CDR2 SMNVEV (reference sequence).